The TCR beta chain described here comes from a study of early T cells in non-severe SARS-CoV-2 infection. CDR3 length equals 11 residues. The ends were cut back, 6 bases at V and 10 bases at J, with 15 bases in the middle. CDR1 SQVTM and CDR2 ANQGSEA come from the germline V gene. One entry per CDR3 protein, called by TCRdb with MiXCR from the 5' RACE reads. The sample holds tens of thousands of distinct CDR3 sequences, about 11% seen once. This sequence originates from an adult who was a healthcare worker with PCR-confirmed SARS-CoV-2 infection or an uninfected control (not recorded which). This chain links TRBV29-1 with TRBJ1-2, with D unresolved. Sequenced here: whole blood, sampled at baseline. The CDR3: CSVAPLLDYTF. The CDR3 DNA is TGCAGCGTCGCACCCCTTCTCGACTACACCTTC.